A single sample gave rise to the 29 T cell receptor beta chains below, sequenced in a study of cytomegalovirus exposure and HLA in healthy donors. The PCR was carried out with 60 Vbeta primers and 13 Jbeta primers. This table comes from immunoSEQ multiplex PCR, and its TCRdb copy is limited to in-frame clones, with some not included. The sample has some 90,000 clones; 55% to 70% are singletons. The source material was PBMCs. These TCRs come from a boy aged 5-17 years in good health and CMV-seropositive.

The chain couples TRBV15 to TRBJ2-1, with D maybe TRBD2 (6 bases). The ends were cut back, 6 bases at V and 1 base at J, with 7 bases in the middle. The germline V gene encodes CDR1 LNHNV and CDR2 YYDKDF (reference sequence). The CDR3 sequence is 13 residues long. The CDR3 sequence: CATRGLSYNEQFF. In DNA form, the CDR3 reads TGTGCCACCAGGGGACTTTCCTACAATGAGCAGTTCTTC.

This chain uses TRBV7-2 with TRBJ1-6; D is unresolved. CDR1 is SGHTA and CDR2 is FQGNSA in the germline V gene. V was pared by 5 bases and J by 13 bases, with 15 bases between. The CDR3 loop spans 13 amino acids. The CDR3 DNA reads TGTGCCAGCAGCCCACGCCCGGGGTCGCCCCTCCACTTT. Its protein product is CASSPRPGSPLHF.

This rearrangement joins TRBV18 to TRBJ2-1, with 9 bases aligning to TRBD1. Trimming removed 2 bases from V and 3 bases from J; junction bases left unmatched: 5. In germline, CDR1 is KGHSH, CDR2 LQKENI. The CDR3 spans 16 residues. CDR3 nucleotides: TGTGCCAGCTCACCAGATACAGGGGGCTTCTACAATGAGCAGTTCTTC. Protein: CASSPDTGGFYNEQFF.

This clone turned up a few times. The chain's CDR3 is CSVEDIAPGAYEQYF. The CDR3 DNA reads TGCAGCGTTGAAGACATAGCCCCAGGGGCGTACGAGCAGTACTTC. The chain joins TRBV29-1 to TRBJ2-7; a possible D gene is TRBD1 (6 bases). Germline V gives CDR1 SQVTM, CDR2 ANQGSEA. The CDR3 is made up of 15 amino acids. The ends were cut back, 0 bases at V and 4 bases at J, with 16 bases in the middle.

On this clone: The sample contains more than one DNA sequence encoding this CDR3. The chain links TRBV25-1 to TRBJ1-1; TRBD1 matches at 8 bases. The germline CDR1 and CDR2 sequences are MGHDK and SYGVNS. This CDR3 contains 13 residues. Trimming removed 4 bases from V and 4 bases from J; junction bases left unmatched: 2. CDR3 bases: TGTGCCAGCAGTGCAGGGGGCATCACTGAAGCTTTCTTT. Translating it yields CASSAGGITEAFF.

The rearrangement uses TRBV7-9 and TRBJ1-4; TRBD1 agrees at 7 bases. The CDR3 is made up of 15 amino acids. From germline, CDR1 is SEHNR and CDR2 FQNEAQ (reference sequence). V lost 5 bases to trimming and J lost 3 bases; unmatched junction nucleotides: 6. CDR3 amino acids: CASSPGQEANEKLFF. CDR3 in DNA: TGTGCCAGCAGCCCCGGACAGGAGGCTAATGAAAAACTGTTTTTT.

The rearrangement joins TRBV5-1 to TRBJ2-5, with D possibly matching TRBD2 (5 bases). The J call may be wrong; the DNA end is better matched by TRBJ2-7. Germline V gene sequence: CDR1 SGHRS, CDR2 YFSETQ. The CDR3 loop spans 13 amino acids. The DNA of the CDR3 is TGCGCCAGCAGTACTGGGAGCTCCTACGAGCAGTACTTC. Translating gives CASSTGSSYEQYF.

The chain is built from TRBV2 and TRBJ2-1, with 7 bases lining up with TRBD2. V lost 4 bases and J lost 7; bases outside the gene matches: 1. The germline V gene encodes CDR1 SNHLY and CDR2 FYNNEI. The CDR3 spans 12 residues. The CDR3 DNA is TGTGCCAGCAGTGGGGGAGGGAATGAGCAGTTCTTC. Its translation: CASSGGGNEQFF.

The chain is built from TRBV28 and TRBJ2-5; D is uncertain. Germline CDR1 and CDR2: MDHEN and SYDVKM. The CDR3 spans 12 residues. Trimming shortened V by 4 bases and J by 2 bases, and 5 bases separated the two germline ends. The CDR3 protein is CASSSVQETQYF. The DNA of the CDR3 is TGTGCCAGCAGTTCTGTGCAAGAGACCCAGTACTTC.

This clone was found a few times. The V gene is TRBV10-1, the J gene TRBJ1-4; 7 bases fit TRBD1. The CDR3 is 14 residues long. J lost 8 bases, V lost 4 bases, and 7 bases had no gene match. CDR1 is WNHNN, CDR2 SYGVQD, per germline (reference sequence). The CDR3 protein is CASSAGTAGEKLFF. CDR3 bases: TGCGCCAGCAGTGCAGGGACAGCAGGGGAAAAACTGTTTTTT.

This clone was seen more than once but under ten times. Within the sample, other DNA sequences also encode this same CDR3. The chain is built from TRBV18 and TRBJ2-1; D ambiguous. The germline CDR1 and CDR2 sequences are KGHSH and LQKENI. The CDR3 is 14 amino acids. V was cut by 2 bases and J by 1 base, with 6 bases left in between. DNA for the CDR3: TGTGCCAGCTCACCAGTTAGTTCCTACAATGAGCAGTTCTTC. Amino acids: CASSPVSSYNEQFF.

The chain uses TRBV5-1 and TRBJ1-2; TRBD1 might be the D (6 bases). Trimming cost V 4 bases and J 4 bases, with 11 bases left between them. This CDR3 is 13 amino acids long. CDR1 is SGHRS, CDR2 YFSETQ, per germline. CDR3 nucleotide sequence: TGCGCCAGCAGCCCGGACAGAATCTATGGCTACACCTTC. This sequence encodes CASSPDRIYGYTF. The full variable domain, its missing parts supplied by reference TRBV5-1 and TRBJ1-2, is KAGVTQTPRYLIKTRGQQVTLSCSPISGHRSVSWYQQTPGQGLQFLFEYFSETQRNKGNFPGRFSGRQFSNSRSEMNVSTLELGDSALYLCASSPDRIYGYTFGSGTRLTVV.

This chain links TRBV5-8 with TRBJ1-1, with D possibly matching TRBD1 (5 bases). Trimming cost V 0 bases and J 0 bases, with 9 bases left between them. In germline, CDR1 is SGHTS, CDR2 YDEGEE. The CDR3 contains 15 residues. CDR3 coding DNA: TGTGCCAGCAGCTTGGGTCCAGGGTTGAACACTGAAGCTTTCTTT. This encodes CASSLGPGLNTEAFF.

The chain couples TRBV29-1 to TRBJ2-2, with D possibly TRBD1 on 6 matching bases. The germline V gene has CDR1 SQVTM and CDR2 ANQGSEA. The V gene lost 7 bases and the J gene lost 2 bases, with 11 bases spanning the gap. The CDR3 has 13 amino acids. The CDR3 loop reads CSGGRGNTGELFF. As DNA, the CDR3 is TGCAGCGGGGGCAGGGGTAACACCGGGGAGCTGTTTTTT.

The CDR3 DNA follows: TGTGCCAGCAGCTTAACCACAGGTTCGGTGGAAAACTACGAGCAGTACTTC. Amino acid sequence: CASSLTTGSVENYEQYF. The chain couples TRBV7-8 to TRBJ2-5; D is possibly TRBD1 (5 bases). With the DNA end fitting TRBJ2-7 better, the J assignment may be wrong. The CDR3 loop spans 17 amino acids. CDR1 and CDR2 from the germline V gene are SGHVS and FQNEAQ.

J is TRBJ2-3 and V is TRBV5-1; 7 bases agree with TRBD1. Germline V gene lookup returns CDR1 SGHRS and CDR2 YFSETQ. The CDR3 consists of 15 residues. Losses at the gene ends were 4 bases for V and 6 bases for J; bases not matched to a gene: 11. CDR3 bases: TGCGCCAGCAGCCCCTCTTGGACAGGCTCGGATACGCAGTATTTT. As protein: CASSPSWTGSDTQYF.

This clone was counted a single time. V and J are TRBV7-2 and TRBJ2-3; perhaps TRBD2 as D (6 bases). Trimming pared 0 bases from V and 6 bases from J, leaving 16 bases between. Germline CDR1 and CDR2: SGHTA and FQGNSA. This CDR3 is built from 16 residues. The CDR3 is CASSLAGSEGRDTQYF. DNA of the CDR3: TGTGCCAGCAGCTTAGCGGGGTCGGAGGGAAGGGATACGCAGTATTTT.

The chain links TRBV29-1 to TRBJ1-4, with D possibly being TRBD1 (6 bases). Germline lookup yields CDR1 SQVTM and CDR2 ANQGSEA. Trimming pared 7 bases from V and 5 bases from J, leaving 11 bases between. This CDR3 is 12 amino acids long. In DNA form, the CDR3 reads TGCAGCGCCCCGGACAGAAATGAAAAACTGTTTTTT. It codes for CSAPDRNEKLFF.

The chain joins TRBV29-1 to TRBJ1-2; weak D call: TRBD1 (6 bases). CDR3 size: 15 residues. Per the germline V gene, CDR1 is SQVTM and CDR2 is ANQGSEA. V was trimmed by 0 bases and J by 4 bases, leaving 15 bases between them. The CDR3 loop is CSVEDRGHFLYGYTF. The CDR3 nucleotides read TGCAGCGTTGAAGATCGGGGACATTTTCTCTATGGCTACACCTTC.

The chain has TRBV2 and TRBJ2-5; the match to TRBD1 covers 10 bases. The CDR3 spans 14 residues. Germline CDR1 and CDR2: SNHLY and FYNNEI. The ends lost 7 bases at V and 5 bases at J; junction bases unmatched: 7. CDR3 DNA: TGTGCCAGCACCTCGGGACAGGGGTACGAGACCCAGTACTTC. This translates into CASTSGQGYETQYF.

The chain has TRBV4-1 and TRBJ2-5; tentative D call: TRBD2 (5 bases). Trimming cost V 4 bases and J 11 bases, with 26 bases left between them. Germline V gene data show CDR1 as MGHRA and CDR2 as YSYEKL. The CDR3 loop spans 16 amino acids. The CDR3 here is CASSLAGGPGSQEQYF. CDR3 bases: TGCGCCAGCAGCCTCGCGGGCGGTCCCGGATCGCAAGAGCAGTACTTC.

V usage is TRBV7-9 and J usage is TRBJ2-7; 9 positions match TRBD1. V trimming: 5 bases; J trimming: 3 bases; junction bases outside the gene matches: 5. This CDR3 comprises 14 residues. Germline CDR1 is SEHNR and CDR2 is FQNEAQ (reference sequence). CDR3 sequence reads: CASSRGQGGYEQYF. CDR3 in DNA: TGTGCCAGCAGCAGGGGACAGGGCGGCTACGAGCAGTACTTC.

CDR3: CASSLAPISGSQYF. CDR3 nucleotide sequence: TGTGCCAGCAGCTTAGCCCCGATTAGCGGGAGTCAGTATTTT. The chain links TRBV7-9 to TRBJ2-3; 9 bases map to TRBD2. This CDR3 comprises 14 residues. CDR1 is SEHNR, CDR2 FQNEAQ, per germline (reference sequence). The V and J ends lost 0 bases and 12 bases, in that order; junction bases with no gene match: 7. Supplemented by reference TRBV7-9 and TRBJ2-3, the full variable domain reads DTGVSQNPRHKITKRGQNVTFRCDPISEHNRLYWYRQTLGQGPEFLTYFQNEAQLEKSRLLSDRFSAERPKGSFSTLEIQRTEQGDSAMYLCASSLAPISGSQYFGPGTRLTVL.

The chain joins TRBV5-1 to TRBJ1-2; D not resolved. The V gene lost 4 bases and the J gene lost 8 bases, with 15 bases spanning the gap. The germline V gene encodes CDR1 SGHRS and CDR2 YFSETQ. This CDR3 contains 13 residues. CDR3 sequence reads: CASSPTPGFGYTF. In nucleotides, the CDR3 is TGCGCCAGCAGCCCCACCCCCGGGTTCGGCTACACCTTC.

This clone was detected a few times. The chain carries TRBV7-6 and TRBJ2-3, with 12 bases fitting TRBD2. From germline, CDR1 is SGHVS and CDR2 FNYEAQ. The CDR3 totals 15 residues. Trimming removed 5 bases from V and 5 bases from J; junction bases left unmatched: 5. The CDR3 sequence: CASSPLAGGGDTQYF. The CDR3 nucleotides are TGTGCCAGCAGCCCACTAGCGGGGGGAGGAGATACGCAGTATTTT.

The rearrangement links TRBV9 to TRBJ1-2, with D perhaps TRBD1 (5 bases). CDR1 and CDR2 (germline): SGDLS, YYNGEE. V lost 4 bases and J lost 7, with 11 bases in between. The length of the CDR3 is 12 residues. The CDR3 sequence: CASSRGTSGYTF. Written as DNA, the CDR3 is TGTGCCAGCAGCAGGGGTACCTCTGGCTACACCTTC.

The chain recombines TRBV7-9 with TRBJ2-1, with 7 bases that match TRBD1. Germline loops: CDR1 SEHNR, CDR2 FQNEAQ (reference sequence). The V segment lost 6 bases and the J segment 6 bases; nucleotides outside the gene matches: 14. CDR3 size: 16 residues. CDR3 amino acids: CASSHVSGQRGNEQFF. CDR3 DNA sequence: TGTGCCAGCAGTCACGTCTCGGGACAGAGGGGCAATGAGCAGTTCTTC.

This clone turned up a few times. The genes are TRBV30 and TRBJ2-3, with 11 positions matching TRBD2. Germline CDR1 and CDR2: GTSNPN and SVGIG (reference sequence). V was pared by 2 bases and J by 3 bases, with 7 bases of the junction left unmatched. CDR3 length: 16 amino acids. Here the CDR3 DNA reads TGTGCCTGGAGTTCCGGGACTAGCGGCTGGACAGATACGCAGTATTTT. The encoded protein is CAWSSGTSGWTDTQYF.

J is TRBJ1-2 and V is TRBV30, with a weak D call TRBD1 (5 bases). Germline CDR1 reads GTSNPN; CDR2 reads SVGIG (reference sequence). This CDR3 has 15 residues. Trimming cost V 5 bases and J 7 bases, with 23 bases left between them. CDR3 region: CAWSPPGARVRGYTF. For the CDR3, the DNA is TGTGCCTGGTCCCCCCCTGGCGCCAGGGTTCGTGGCTACACCTTC.